This entry lists 26 T cell receptor beta chains sequenced from one sample in a study of radiotherapy plus CTLA-4 blockade in lung cancer. Only in-frame clones appear in the TCRdb table, and some are missing; sequencing was by immunoSEQ multiplex PCR. This repertoire shows about 80,000 clones, about four fifths found once; its top ten account for over 20%. The sequencing here drew on peripheral blood, taken from a patient treated with radiotherapy plus ipilimumab. The origin of the receptors is a human donor with non-small cell lung cancer whose response to radiotherapy plus ipilimumab could not be evaluated. Some clones in this sample may be carry-over from other donors' samples.

The chain couples TRBV7-6 to TRBJ2-3; TRBD1 matches 7 bases. Germline V gives CDR1 SGHVS, CDR2 FNYEAQ. V was pared by 2 bases and J by 1 base, with 9 bases of the junction left unmatched. The length of the CDR3 is 17 residues. Written as DNA, the CDR3 is TGTGCCAGCAGCTTACCGAGACAGGGCCCGGGCACAGATACGCAGTATTTT. Its translation is CASSLPRQGPGTDTQYF.

Remarks on this clone: Other DNA sequences of this sample code for an identical CDR3. The chain carries TRBV7-3 and TRBJ1-2, with a possible D match to TRBD1 (6 bases). There are 17 residues in the CDR3. The V end lost 2 bases, the J end lost 8 bases, and 24 bases lay between the germline ends. Germline CDR1 reads SGHTA; CDR2 reads FQGTGA. CDR3 DNA sequence: TGTGCCAGCAGCTTAGGCGTCATGGGGGGGCGCGGCTACGGCTACACCTTC. Translation: CASSLGVMGGRGYGYTF.

This rearrangement joins TRBV5-4 to TRBJ2-5, with 9 bases identical to TRBD2. J gave up 1 base and V 3 bases, and 7 bases lay outside the gene matches. The CDR3 is made up of 16 amino acids. Germline assignment: CDR1 SGHNT and CDR2 YYREEE (reference sequence). CDR3 coding DNA: TGTGCCAGCAGCTATCGCCTAGCGGGGCCCCAAGAGACCCAGTACTTC. Amino acids: CASSYRLAGPQETQYF.

CDR3 coding DNA: TGTGCCAGCAGCTTGACTAGCGGGGGGGACTACGAGCAGTACTTC. Its protein is CASSLTSGGDYEQYF. The rearrangement links TRBV5-8 to TRBJ2-7; TRBD2 agrees at 13 bases. The CDR3 loop spans 15 amino acids. V trimming: 1 base; J trimming: 3 bases; junction bases outside the gene matches: 1. Germline-derived CDR1 and CDR2 are SGHTS and YDEGEE.

The chain joins TRBV6-6 to TRBJ2-5, with 7 bases matching TRBD1. The CDR3 is made up of 15 amino acids. V lost 5 bases and J lost 5; bases outside the gene matches: 11. CDR1 MNHNY and CDR2 SVGAGI come from the germline V gene (reference sequence). In DNA, the CDR3 is TGTGCCAGCAGTCCCGACAGGGCTCCGGGGGAGACCCAGTACTTC. Its protein product is CASSPDRAPGETQYF.

The rearrangement uses TRBV15 and TRBJ1-3; maybe TRBD1 (6 bases). V was shortened by 1 base and J by 0 bases, with 13 bases between the two germline ends. CDR3 size: 17 residues. Germline CDR1 LNHNV, CDR2 YYDKDF (reference sequence). The DNA for the CDR3 is TGTGCCACCAGCAGAGGACCGGGACATCACTCTGGAAACACCATATATTTT. Amino acid sequence: CATSRGPGHHSGNTIYF. Together with reference TRBV15 and TRBJ1-3, the CDR3 gives the full variable domain: DAMVIQNPRYQVTQFGKPVTLSCSQTLNHNVMYWYQQKSSQAPKLLFHYYDKDFNNEADTPDNFQSRRPNTSFCFLDIRSPGLGDTAMYLCATSRGPGHHSGNTIYFGEGSWLTVV.

The chain recombines TRBV9 with TRBJ2-6; D is possibly TRBD2 (6 bases). The V and J ends lost 3 bases and 0 bases respectively, with 19 bases between them. Germline CDR1 SGDLS, CDR2 YYNGEE. CDR3 size: 19 residues. In nucleotides, the CDR3 is TGTGCCAGCAGCGCGGGGGAACGCCGCACCTACTCTGGGGCCAACGTCCTGACTTTC. It translates to CASSAGERRTYSGANVLTF.

The genes are TRBV9 and TRBJ2-1, with 10 positions matching TRBD1. There are 15 residues in the CDR3. Germline V gives CDR1 SGDLS, CDR2 YYNGEE. With V trimmed by 3 bases and J by 3 bases, 3 bases remained unmatched. CDR3 DNA sequence: TGTGCCAGCAGCGGACAGGGGGCTGGCTACAATGAGCAGTTCTTC. This gives the protein CASSGQGAGYNEQFF.

This clone has only a few counts. The chain uses TRBV29-1 and TRBJ2-2; weak D call: TRBD2 (5 bases). The CDR3 covers 14 residues. Germline lookup yields CDR1 SQVTM and CDR2 ANQGSEA. The V gene lost 3 bases and the J gene lost 3 bases, with 11 bases spanning the gap. CDR3 loop: CSVDIAGDTGELFF. CDR3 in DNA: TGCAGCGTTGATATCGCCGGGGACACCGGGGAGCTGTTTTTT.

The genes are TRBV29-1 and TRBJ2-7; D is possibly TRBD2 (6 bases). V was trimmed by 6 bases and J by 6 bases, leaving 12 bases between them. Germline values: CDR1 SQVTM, CDR2 ANQGSEA. CDR3 length equals 11 residues. The CDR3 region is CSVKEGSEQYF. The CDR3 DNA sequence: TGCAGCGTGAAGGAGGGCTCCGAGCAGTACTTC.

V gene TRBV7-9 combines with J gene TRBJ1-2; TRBD1 matches 12 bases. This CDR3 contains 16 residues. CDR1 is SEHNR, CDR2 FQNEAQ, per germline (reference sequence). V trimming: 5 bases; J trimming: 4 bases; junction bases outside the gene matches: 8. The CDR3 coding sequence is TGTGCCAGCAGCGGGACAGGGGGCGAGCTTTCCTATGGCTACACCTTC. This translates into CASSGTGGELSYGYTF. The full variable domain, completed using reference TRBV7-9 and TRBJ1-2, is DTGVSQNPRHKITKRGQNVTFRCDPISEHNRLYWYRQTLGQGPEFLTYFQNEAQLEKSRLLSDRFSAERPKGSFSTLEIQRTEQGDSAMYLCASSGTGGELSYGYTFGSGTRLTVV.

This clone was counted between two and nine times. The genes are TRBV2 and TRBJ1-5; the D gene is possibly TRBD1 (6 bases). Germline-derived CDR1 and CDR2 are SNHLY and FYNNEI. The CDR3 is 15 amino acids. The V and J ends lost 5 bases and 2 bases respectively, with 13 bases between them. This chain's CDR3 is CASSTGHSGNQPQHF. The CDR3 DNA reads TGTGCCAGCAGTACGGGACACTCGGGCAATCAGCCCCAGCATTTT.

The chain uses TRBV5-6 and TRBJ1-5; the match to TRBD1 covers 11 bases. The CDR3 is 15 amino acids. The J segment lost 6 bases and the V segment lost 4 bases, leaving 6 bases of the junction unmatched. The germline V gene encodes CDR1 SGHDT and CDR2 YYEEEE. Here the CDR3 DNA reads TGTGCCAGCAGCCTCGGACAGGGGGCAGTTCAGCCCCAGCATTTT. Translation gives CASSLGQGAVQPQHF. Variable domain in full (rest from reference TRBV5-6 and TRBJ1-5): DAGVTQSPTHLIKTRGQQVTLRCSPKSGHDTVSWYQQALGQGPQFIFQYYEEEERQRGNFPDRFSGHQFPNYSSELNVNALLLGDSALYLCASSLGQGAVQPQHFGDGTRLSIL.

This clone showed up just a few times. This chain connects TRBV9 to TRBJ1-1, with TRBD1 as a possible D gene (6 bases). V lost 5 bases and J lost 3, with 11 bases in between. The length of the CDR3 is 13 residues. Germline V gives CDR1 SGDLS, CDR2 YYNGEE. The CDR3 DNA follows: TGTGCCAGCAGTGCTACAGGGTACACTGAAGCTTTCTTT. Protein product: CASSATGYTEAFF.

The rearrangement joins TRBV6-1 to TRBJ2-7; 7 bases fit TRBD1. In germline, CDR1 is MNHNS, CDR2 SASEGT. The V segment lost 2 bases and the J segment 5 bases; nucleotides outside the gene matches: 12. This CDR3 comprises 16 residues. CDR3 DNA: TGTGCCAGCAGTGAATATTTCGGGACAGTGCAGGACGAGCAGTACTTC. It encodes CASSEYFGTVQDEQYF.

The rearrangement joins TRBV15 to TRBJ1-2; maybe TRBD1 (5 bases). The CDR3 has 13 amino acids. Trimming removed 5 bases at V and 7 bases at J, with 14 bases between. Germline V gene lookup returns CDR1 LNHNV and CDR2 YYDKDF (reference sequence). CDR3 nucleotide sequence: TGTGCCACCAGCGGGGGGGATACGAGTGGCTACACCTTC. This sequence encodes CATSGGDTSGYTF.

V and J are TRBV27 and TRBJ1-1, with no clear D. Germline CDR1 is MNHEY and CDR2 is SMNVEV (reference sequence). Deletions cut 3 bases from V and 0 bases from J, with 5 bases between. The CDR3 covers 13 residues. The CDR3 DNA sequence: TGTGCCAGCAGTTTCAACATGAACACTGAAGCTTTCTTT. Its protein is CASSFNMNTEAFF.

The chain couples TRBV7-8 to TRBJ1-2; possibly TRBD1 for D (5 bases). V lost 5 bases and J 4 bases, leaving 17 bases between the germline ends. CDR3 length equals 15 residues. Germline loops: CDR1 SGHVS, CDR2 FQNEAQ. The CDR3 region is CASSQMRGSSYGYTF. For the CDR3, the DNA is TGTGCCAGCAGCCAAATGCGGGGGAGTAGCTATGGCTACACCTTC.

A few counts support this clone. V usage is TRBV5-1 and J usage is TRBJ1-4; D is perhaps TRBD1 (6 bases). CDR1 SGHRS and CDR2 YFSETQ come from the germline V gene. The CDR3 has 15 amino acids. Trimming removed 4 bases from V and 8 bases from J, with 18 bases in between. Here the CDR3 DNA reads TGCGCCAGCAGCCCGCCGGGACAAGGGGACGAAAAACTGTTTTTT. It encodes CASSPPGQGDEKLFF.

The chain links TRBV7-2 to TRBJ1-1, with D uncertain. The V end lost 3 bases, the J end lost 1 base, and 9 bases lay between the germline ends. Germline-derived CDR1 and CDR2 are SGHTA and FQGNSA. CDR3 length: 14 amino acids. CDR3 loop: CASSFEGANTEAFF. The DNA for the CDR3 is TGTGCCAGCAGCTTTGAAGGAGCGAACACTGAAGCTTTCTTT.

The V and J genes are TRBV5-6 and TRBJ2-4, with 10 bases matching TRBD1. Germline loops: CDR1 SGHDT, CDR2 YYEEEE. The CDR3 loop spans 18 amino acids. V shed 3 bases and J 2 bases; nucleotides not matched to a gene: 11. The CDR3 loop is CASSYRDRGFISKNIQYF. CDR3 nucleotides: TGTGCCAGCAGCTACCGGGACAGGGGTTTCATTTCCAAAAACATTCAGTACTTC.

J is TRBJ2-3 and V is TRBV28; D is unresolved. This CDR3 is 13 amino acids long. Germline-derived CDR1 and CDR2 are MDHEN and SYDVKM. Trimming took off 2 bases at V and 12 bases at J, with 15 bases between the two ends. The CDR3: CASSLGQAPTQYF. CDR3 DNA: TGTGCCAGCAGTTTAGGCCAGGCGCCTACCCAGTATTTT.

The chain couples TRBV5-6 to TRBJ2-2; 9 bases agree with TRBD1. Per germline, CDR1 SGHDT and CDR2 YYEEEE. This CDR3 spans 17 amino acids. The V and J ends lost 0 bases and 5 bases, in that order; junction bases with no gene match: 8. The CDR3 bases are TGTGCCAGCAGCTTGGGTCCTACAGGGGGCCGGACCGGGGAGCTGTTTTTT. Amino acid sequence: CASSLGPTGGRTGELFF. Supplemented by reference TRBV5-6 and TRBJ2-2, the full variable domain reads DAGVTQSPTHLIKTRGQQVTLRCSPKSGHDTVSWYQQALGQGPQFIFQYYEEEERQRGNFPDRFSGHQFPNYSSELNVNALLLGDSALYLCASSLGPTGGRTGELFFGEGSRLTVL.

This chain uses TRBV15 with TRBJ2-2, with D maybe TRBD2 (6 bases). Trimming took off 0 bases at V and 7 bases at J, with 9 bases between the two ends. The CDR3 loop spans 14 amino acids. Germline CDR1 reads LNHNV; CDR2 reads YYDKDF (reference sequence). The CDR3 DNA sequence: TGTGCCACCAGCAGAGACCGGGAGCTCGGGGAGCTGTTTTTT. Translating it yields CATSRDRELGELFF.

Comment on this clone: The junction differs from germline at one of its ends, possibly a read error. This chain connects TRBV5-4 to TRBJ1-2; 12 bases map to TRBD1. There are 16 residues in the CDR3. The germline V gene has CDR1 SGHNT and CDR2 YYREEE (reference sequence). In DNA form, the CDR3 reads TGTGCCAGCAGTTTGGGACAGGGGGCCGTTCACTATGGCTACACCTTC. It specifies CASSLGQGAVHYGYTF.

In this sample, this clone turned up a few times. This chain links TRBV6-5 with TRBJ1-5; no definite D call. CDR3 length equals 15 residues. The V end lost 5 bases, the J end lost 3 bases, and 14 bases lay between the germline ends. The germline gives CDR1 MNHEY, CDR2 SVGAGI. The DNA for the CDR3 is TGTGCCAGCAGTCGGGTCATGGCATACAATCAGCCCCAGCATTTT. Translation gives CASSRVMAYNQPQHF.